The sequence of this T cell receptor (beta chain) was determined in a study of blood T cell repertoires in COVID-19. The repertoire was sequenced with immunoSEQ multiplex PCR; TCRdb's copy has only in-frame clones and lacks some. The sample records approximately 280,000 clones, 87% being singletons. The germline V gene has CDR1 LGHDT and CDR2 YNNKEL (reference sequence). The CDR3 totals 15 residues. V shed 4 bases, J shed 5 bases, and the junction held 5 bases outside the gene matches. This clonotype originated in a woman in her thirties or forties who had recovered from COVID-19. The source material was PBMCs or T cells enriched from blood (not recorded which). The J gene is TRBJ2-2, the V gene TRBV3-1 (or the pseudogene TRBV3-2), with 9 positions matching TRBD1. In DNA form, the CDR3 reads TGTGCCAGCAGCCCAGGGACAGGGATAACCGGGGAGCTGTTTTTT. This gives the protein CASSPGTGITGELFF.